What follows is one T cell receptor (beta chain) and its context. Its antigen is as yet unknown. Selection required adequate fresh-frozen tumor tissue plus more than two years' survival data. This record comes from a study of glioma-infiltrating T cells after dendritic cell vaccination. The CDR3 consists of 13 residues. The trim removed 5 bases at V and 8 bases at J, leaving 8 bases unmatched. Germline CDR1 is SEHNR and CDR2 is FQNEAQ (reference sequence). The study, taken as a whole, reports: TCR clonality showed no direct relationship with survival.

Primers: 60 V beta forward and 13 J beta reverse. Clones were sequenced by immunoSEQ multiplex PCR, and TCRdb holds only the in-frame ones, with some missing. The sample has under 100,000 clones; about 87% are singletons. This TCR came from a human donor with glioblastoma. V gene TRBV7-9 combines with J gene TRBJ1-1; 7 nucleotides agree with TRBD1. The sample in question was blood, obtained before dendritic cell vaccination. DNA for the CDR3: TGTGCCAGCAGCCCGCCACAGGGGAAAGAAGCTTTCTTT. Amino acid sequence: CASSPPQGKEAFF.